This TCR beta chain came from a study of CD8 T cells in Susac syndrome. The germline V gene encodes CDR1 SQVTM and CDR2 ANQGSEA. V lost 1 base to trimming and J lost 2 bases, with 6 bases between them. CDR3 size: 12 residues. TCR beta sequencing covered blood CD8+ and CD4+ T cells. Roughly 0.45 to 1 ug RNA was reverse transcribed with random hexamers. With immunoSEQ multiplex PCR, TCR beta CDR3 was amplified across 54 Vbeta and 13 Jbeta. MiXCR was run by TCRdb on the immunoSEQ multiplex PCR reads, yielding one entry per CDR3 protein. The sample lists just over 150,000 distinct CDR3 sequences, about 94% seen once, with roughly 0.19% in the top ten.

The chain employs TRBV29-1 and TRBJ2-7; D call uncertain. This clonotype was obtained from a human donor with multiple sclerosis. Material for sequencing was CD8+ T cells from PBMCs. CDR3 sequence reads: CSVEGLTYEQYF. The CDR3 coding sequence is TGCAGCGTTGAAGGCCTCACCTACGAGCAGTACTTC.